This T cell receptor beta chain was profiled in a study of cytomegalovirus exposure and HLA in healthy donors. The PCR was carried out with 60 Vbeta primers and 13 Jbeta primers. Method: immunoSEQ multiplex PCR; TCRdb's copy keeps in-frame clones and lacks some. Here the sample spans 170,000 or so clones, 75% to 90% being singletons. Note on this clone: Its antigen is undetermined.

The study, taken as a whole, reports: Cytomegalovirus association was listed for roughly 160 TCR beta chains.

CDR3 length: 16 amino acids. Germline V CDR1 and CDR2: SGHRS, YFSETQ. The V end lost 0 bases, the J end lost 0 bases, and 9 bases lay between the germline ends. This TCR derives from a man younger than 40 in good health and CMV-seropositive. Sequencing was done on a sample of PBMCs. V usage is TRBV5-1 and J usage is TRBJ1-4; the D gene is possibly TRBD1 (5 bases). CDR3: CASSLEGFPTNEKLFF. The CDR3 DNA follows: TGCGCCAGCAGCTTGGAGGGGTTTCCAACTAATGAAAAACTGTTTTTT.